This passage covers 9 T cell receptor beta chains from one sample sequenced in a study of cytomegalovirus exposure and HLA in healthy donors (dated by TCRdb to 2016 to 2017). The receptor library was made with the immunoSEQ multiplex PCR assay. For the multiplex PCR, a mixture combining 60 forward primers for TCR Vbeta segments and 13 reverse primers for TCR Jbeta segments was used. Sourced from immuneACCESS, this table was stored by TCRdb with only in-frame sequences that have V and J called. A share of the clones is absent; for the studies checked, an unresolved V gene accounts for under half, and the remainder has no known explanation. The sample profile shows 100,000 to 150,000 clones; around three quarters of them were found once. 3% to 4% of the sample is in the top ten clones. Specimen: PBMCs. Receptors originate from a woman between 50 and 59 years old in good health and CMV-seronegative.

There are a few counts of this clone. CDR3 in DNA: TGTGCCAGCAGCTTAGCCGGGGATACGGGTGAAAAACTGTTTTTT. It codes for CASSLAGDTGEKLFF. The chain has TRBV7-2 and TRBJ1-4; D remains unclear. V shed 0 bases and J shed 7 bases, with 12 bases lying between them. The CDR3 has 15 residues. The germline V gene has CDR1 SGHTA and CDR2 FQGNSA.

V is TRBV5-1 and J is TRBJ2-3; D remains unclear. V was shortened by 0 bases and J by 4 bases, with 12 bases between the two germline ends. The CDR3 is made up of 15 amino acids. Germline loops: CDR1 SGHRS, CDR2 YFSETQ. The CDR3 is CASSLVLDDADTQYF. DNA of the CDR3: TGCGCCAGCAGCTTGGTTCTAGATGATGCAGATACGCAGTATTTT.

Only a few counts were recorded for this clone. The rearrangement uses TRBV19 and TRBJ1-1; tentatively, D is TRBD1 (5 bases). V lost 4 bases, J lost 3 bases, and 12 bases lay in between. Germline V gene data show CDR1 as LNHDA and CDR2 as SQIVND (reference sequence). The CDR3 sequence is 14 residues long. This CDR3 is CASSRGWGDTEAFF. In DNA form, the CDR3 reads TGTGCCAGTAGTAGGGGGTGGGGGGACACTGAAGCTTTCTTT.

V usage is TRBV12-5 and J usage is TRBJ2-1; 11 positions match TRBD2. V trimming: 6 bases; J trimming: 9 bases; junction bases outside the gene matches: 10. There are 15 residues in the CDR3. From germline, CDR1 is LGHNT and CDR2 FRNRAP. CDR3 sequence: CASGSDSGRGGEQFF. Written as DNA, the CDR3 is TGTGCTAGTGGATCAGATAGCGGGAGGGGCGGTGAGCAGTTCTTC.

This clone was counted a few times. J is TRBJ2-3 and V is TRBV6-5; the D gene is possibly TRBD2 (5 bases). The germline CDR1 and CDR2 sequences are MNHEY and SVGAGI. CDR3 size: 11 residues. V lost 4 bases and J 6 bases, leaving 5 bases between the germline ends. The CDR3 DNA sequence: TGTGCCAGCAGTTCGGGGGATACGCAGTATTTT. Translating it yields CASSSGDTQYF.

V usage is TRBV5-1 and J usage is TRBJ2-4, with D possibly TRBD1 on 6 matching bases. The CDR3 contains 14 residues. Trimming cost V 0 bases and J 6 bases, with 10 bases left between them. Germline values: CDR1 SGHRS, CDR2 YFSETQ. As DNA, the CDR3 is TGCGCCAGCAGCTTGGTTCCAGGGGCAAACATTCAGTACTTC. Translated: CASSLVPGANIQYF. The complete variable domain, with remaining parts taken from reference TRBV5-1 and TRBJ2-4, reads KAGVTQTPRYLIKTRGQQVTLSCSPISGHRSVSWYQQTPGQGLQFLFEYFSETQRNKGNFPGRFSGRQFSNSRSEMNVSTLELGDSALYLCASSLVPGANIQYFGAGTRLSVL.

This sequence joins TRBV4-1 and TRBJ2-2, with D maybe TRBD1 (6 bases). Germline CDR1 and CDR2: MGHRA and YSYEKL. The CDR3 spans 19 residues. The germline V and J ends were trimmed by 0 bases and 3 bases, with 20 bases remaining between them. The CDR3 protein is CASSQDMGRRGGDTGELFF. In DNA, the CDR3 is TGCGCCAGCAGCCAAGATATGGGACGCAGGGGTGGCGACACCGGGGAGCTGTTTTTT.

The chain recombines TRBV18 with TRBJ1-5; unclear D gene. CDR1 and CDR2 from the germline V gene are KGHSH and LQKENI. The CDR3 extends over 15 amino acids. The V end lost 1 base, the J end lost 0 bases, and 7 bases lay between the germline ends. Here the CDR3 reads CASSPRRFSNQPQHF. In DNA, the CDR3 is TGTGCCAGCTCACCACGGCGGTTTAGCAATCAGCCCCAGCATTTT.

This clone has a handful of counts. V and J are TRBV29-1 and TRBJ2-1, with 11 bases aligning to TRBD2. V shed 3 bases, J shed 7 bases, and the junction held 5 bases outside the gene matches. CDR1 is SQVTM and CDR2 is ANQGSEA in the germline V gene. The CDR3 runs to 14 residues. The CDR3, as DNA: TGCAGCGTTGACACTAGCGGGAGTTTTAATGAGCAGTTCTTC. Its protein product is CSVDTSGSFNEQFF.